The present TCR beta chain was sequenced within a study of blood T cell dynamics during melanoma immunotherapy. Across the study: First-line therapy was either pembrolizumab or nivolumab with ipilimumab for metastatic melanoma.

For sorted CD8+ subsets, all extracted DNA was loaded. Sequencing was performed with immunoSEQ multiplex PCR; in TCRdb, only in-frame clones are kept and a portion is missing. Seen here are over 800 clones, around 69% observed once, and the top ten hold roughly a third. From germline, CDR1 is MDHEN and CDR2 SYDVKM. Trimming pared 5 bases from V and 4 bases from J, leaving 18 bases between. The CDR3 extends over 15 amino acids. Noted time point: week 3, after first cycle of checkpoint inhibitor. Memory T cells counted as immune-effector cells when CD3+ CD4- CD8+ CD45RA- CD45RO-high CD27- CCR7-. Sampling occurred pretreatment (T0) and at week 3 (W3), after cycle one of checkpoint blockade. Prior systemic cancer therapy, immunosuppressant use and other active malignancies excluded patients. Study results and caveats: Immune-effector CD8+ cells best matched cell-free DNA CDR3 sequences and were most clonal.

In its sample, this clone was seen once. Its antigen is not known. This specimen consisted of CD8+ T cells from blood, obtained from a patient treated with checkpoint blockade. The rearrangement uses TRBV28 and TRBJ2-7; no firm D call. The receptor comes from a human donor with melanoma. The CDR3 DNA is TGTGCCAGCAGTCCTCCGCAGGCAGGTGAATACGAGCAGTACTTC. Amino acids: CASSPPQAGEYEQYF.